A selection of T cell receptor beta chains follows, all from one sample in a study of cytomegalovirus exposure and HLA in healthy donors. The protocol was immunoSEQ multiplex PCR, while the TCRdb copy is restricted to in-frame clones and leaves out a portion. This sample has 100,000 or so clones, with roughly 78% found just once. Sequences were obtained from PBMCs. These receptor sequences come from a woman aged 40 to 49 in good health and CMV-seropositive. CDR3s include the opening cysteine and the closing phenylalanine or tryptophan. The order of the fields is V gene, clone size, D gene, J gene, CDR3 protein, CDR3 DNA. A D gene is named only where the DNA matches it firmly. Some rows have no size entry. The others give once, few or many, or a class for an expanded clone.

>TRBV7-9|NA|NA|TRBJ2-1
CASSFGGGGVNEQFF
TGTGCCAGCAGCTTCGGGGGAGGAGGGGTCAATGAGCAGTTCTTC
>TRBV6-6|NA|TRBD2|TRBJ2-1
CASSSSGSSYNEQFF
TGTGCCAGCAGCTCTAGCGGGAGCTCCTACAATGAGCAGTTCTTC
>TRBV25-1|NA|TRBD2|TRBJ2-5
CASSGDYPGETQYF
TGTGCCAGCAGTGGGGACTACCCCGGGGAGACCCAGTACTTC
>TRBV15|NA|TRBD2|TRBJ2-5
CATSRGDYGVGETQYF
TGTGCCACCAGCAGAGGGGACTATGGTGTGGGGGAGACCCAGTACTTC
>TRBV5-4|NA|TRBD1|TRBJ1-1
CASSKITGEPNTEAFF
TGTGCCAGCAGCAAAATAACAGGGGAACCGAACACTGAAGCTTTCTTT
>TRBV28|NA|TRBD1|TRBJ2-5
CASRPRSGTAQETQYF
TGTGCCAGCAGACCCCGATCCGGGACAGCACAAGAGACCCAGTACTTC
>TRBV2|NA|NA|TRBJ2-5
CASSVNSQETQYF
TGTGCCAGCAGTGTTAACAGTCAAGAGACCCAGTACTTC
>TRBV4-1|NA|NA|TRBJ2-3
CASSQGASTDTQYF
TGCGCCAGCAGCCAGGGGGCGAGCACAGATACGCAGTATTTT
>TRBV4-1|NA|TRBD1|TRBJ1-5
CASSQETGSNQPQHF
TGCGCCAGCAGCCAAGAGACAGGGTCCAATCAGCCCCAGCATTTT
>TRBV9|NA|NA|TRBJ1-2
CASSVGGPALGRIYGYTF
TGTGCCAGCAGCGTAGGAGGCCCAGCCCTAGGTCGGATCTATGGCTACACCTTC
>TRBV7-3|NA|NA|TRBJ2-1
CASSLIREDEQFF
TGTGCCAGCAGCTTAATCCGCGAGGATGAGCAGTTCTTC
>TRBV19|many|NA|TRBJ1-1
CASSIAGRMNTEAFF
TGTGCCAGTAGTATAGCTGGGAGGATGAACACTGAAGCTTTCTTT
>TRBV7-9|NA|NA|TRBJ2-7
CASSPIDKRGLAVYEQYF
TGTGCCAGCAGCCCAATCGATAAACGCGGTCTAGCCGTTTACGAGCAGTACTTC
>TRBV12-5|NA|NA|TRBJ1-1
CASGLGRERTEAFF
TGTGCTAGTGGTTTAGGGAGGGAAAGGACTGAAGCTTTCTTT
>TRBV7-3|once|TRBD2|TRBJ2-3
CASALAGGDDTQYF
TGTGCCAGCGCACTAGCGGGAGGGGACGATACGCAGTATTTT
>TRBV9|NA|TRBD2|TRBJ2-7
CASSESGTSYEQYF
TGTGCCAGCAGCGAAAGCGGGACGTCCTACGAGCAGTACTTC
>TRBV30|NA|NA|TRBJ2-7
CAWSALAAYEQYF
TGTGCCTGGAGTGCCTTAGCGGCGTACGAGCAGTACTTC
>TRBV29-1|NA|TRBD2|TRBJ2-7
CSASGLAEEYF
TGCAGCGCCAGCGGACTAGCGGAAGAGTACTTC
>TRBV19|NA|NA|TRBJ1-1
CASSIAYTEAFF
TGTGCCAGTAGTATAGCTTACACTGAAGCTTTCTTT
>TRBV29-1|NA|TRBD2|TRBJ2-7
CSVALAGDEQYF
TGCAGCGTTGCACTAGCGGGAGACGAGCAGTACTTC
>TRBV2|few|TRBD1|TRBJ1-2
CASSEPGQGRYGYTF
TGTGCCAGCAGCGAACCTGGACAGGGCCGGTATGGCTACACCTTC
>TRBV5-1|NA|NA|TRBJ2-5
CASSAGPVGETQYF
TGCGCCAGCAGCGCGGGACCGGTGGGGGAGACCCAGTACTTC
>TRBV11-3|NA|NA|TRBJ2-5
CASSPSETQYF
TGTGCCAGCAGCCCGAGTGAGACCCAGTACTTC
>TRBV10-3|NA|TRBD2|TRBJ2-3
CAISAGSGRVFTDTQYF
TGTGCCATCAGTGCCGGTAGCGGGAGGGTTTTCACAGATACGCAGTATTTT
>TRBV21-1|NA|NA|TRBJ2-7
CASSKLRLAGSSAYGQYF
TGTGCCAGCAGCAAATTAAGGCTTGCAGGGTCCTCCGCCTACGGGCAGTACTTC
>TRBV7-8|NA|NA|TRBJ1-2
CASSQGYGYTF
TGTGCCAGCAGCCAGGGGTACGGCTACACCTTC
>TRBV6-6|NA|NA|TRBJ2-3
CASVAGIIYTDTQYF
TGTGCCAGCGTAGCCGGGATCATCTACACAGATACGCAGTATTTT
>TRBV2|NA|TRBD1|TRBJ1-2
CASSADRGGYTF
TGTGCCAGCAGCGCGGACAGGGGAGGCTACACCTTC
>TRBV5-1|NA|NA|TRBJ2-7
CASSLGGEAHEQYF
TGCGCCAGCAGCCTGGGCGGAGAGGCCCACGAGCAGTACTTC
>TRBV28|NA|TRBD2|TRBJ2-2
CASSFTLLAGNTGELFF
TGTGCCAGCAGTTTTACGTTGCTAGCGGGGAACACCGGGGAGCTGTTTTTT
>TRBV7-2|NA|NA|TRBJ2-7
CASSLGLGDEQYF
TGTGCCAGCAGCTTAGGGTTGGGCGACGAGCAGTACTTC
>TRBV6-5|NA|NA|TRBJ2-7
CASRKGPPPGEQYF
TGTGCCAGCAGGAAAGGCCCCCCCCCGGGCGAGCAGTACTTC
>TRBV11-2|NA|NA|TRBJ1-1
CASSFASVNTEAFF
TGTGCCAGCAGCTTCGCTTCAGTGAACACTGAAGCTTTCTTT
>TRBV10-3|NA|TRBD1|TRBJ1-1
CAIRTPNRGVLRAGTEAFF
TGTGCCATCAGGACTCCGAACAGGGGGGTTTTGAGGGCCGGCACTGAAGCTTTCTTT
>TRBV7-9|many|NA|TRBJ2-3
CASSPGEYTDTQYF
TGTGCCAGCAGCCCGGGGGAATACACAGATACGCAGTATTTT